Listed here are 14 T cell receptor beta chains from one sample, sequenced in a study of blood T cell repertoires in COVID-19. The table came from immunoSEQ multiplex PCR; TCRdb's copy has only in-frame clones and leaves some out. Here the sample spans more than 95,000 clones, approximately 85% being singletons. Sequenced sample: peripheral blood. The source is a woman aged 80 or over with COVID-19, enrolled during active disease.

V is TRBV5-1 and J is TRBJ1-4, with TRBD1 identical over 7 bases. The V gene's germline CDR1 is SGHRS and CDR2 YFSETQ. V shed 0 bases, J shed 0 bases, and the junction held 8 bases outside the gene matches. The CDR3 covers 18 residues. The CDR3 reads CASSLGTGGYATNEKLFF. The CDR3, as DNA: TGCGCCAGCAGCTTGGGGACAGGAGGCTATGCAACTAATGAAAAACTGTTTTTT.

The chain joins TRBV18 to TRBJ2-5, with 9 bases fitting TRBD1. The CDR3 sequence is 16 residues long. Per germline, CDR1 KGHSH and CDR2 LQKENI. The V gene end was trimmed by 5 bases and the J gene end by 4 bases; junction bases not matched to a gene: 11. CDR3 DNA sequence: TGTGCCAGCTCAGGACGGGACAGGGTTTCCGCAGAGACCCAGTACTTC. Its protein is CASSGRDRVSAETQYF.

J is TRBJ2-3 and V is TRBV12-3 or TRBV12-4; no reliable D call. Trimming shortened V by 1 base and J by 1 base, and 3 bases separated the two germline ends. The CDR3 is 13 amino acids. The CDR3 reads CASSLERTDTQYF. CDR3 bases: TGTGCCAGCAGTTTAGAGCGCACAGATACGCAGTATTTT.

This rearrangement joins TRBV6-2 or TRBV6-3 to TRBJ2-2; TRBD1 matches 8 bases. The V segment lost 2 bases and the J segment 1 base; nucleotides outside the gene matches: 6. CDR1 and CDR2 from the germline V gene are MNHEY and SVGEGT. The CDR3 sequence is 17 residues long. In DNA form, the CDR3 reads TGTGCCAGCAGTTACCCGCTCGGGACAGGGAACACCGGGGAGCTGTTTTTT. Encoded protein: CASSYPLGTGNTGELFF.

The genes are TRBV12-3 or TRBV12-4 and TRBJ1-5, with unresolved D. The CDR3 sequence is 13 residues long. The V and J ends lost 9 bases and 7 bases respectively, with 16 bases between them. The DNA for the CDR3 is TGTGCCAGTCTTGCCCACAGTTCCCAGCCCCAGCATTTT. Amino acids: CASLAHSSQPQHF.

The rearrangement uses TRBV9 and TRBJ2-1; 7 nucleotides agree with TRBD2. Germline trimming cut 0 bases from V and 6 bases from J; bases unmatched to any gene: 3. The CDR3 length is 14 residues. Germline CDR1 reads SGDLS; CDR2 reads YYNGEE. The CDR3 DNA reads TGTGCCAGCAGCGTAGAGGTAGCGGGCAATGAGCAGTTCTTC. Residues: CASSVEVAGNEQFF.

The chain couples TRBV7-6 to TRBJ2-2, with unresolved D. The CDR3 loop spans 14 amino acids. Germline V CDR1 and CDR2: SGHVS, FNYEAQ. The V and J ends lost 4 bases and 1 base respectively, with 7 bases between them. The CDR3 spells CASSSQQNTGELFF. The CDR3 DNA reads TGTGCCAGCAGCTCCCAACAGAACACCGGGGAGCTGTTTTTT.

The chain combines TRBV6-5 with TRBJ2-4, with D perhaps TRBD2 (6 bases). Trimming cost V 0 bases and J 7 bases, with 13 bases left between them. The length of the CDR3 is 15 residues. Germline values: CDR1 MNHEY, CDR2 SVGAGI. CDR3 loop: CASSYSGGTGNIQYF. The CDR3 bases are TGTGCCAGCAGTTACTCGGGCGGGACGGGTAACATTCAGTACTTC.

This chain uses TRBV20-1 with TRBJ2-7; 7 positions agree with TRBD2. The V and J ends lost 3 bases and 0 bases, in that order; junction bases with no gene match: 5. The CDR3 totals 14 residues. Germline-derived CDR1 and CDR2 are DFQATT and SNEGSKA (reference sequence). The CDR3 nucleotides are TGCAGTGCTAGTCCGCTAGCGGTCTCCTACGAGCAGTACTTC. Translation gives CSASPLAVSYEQYF.

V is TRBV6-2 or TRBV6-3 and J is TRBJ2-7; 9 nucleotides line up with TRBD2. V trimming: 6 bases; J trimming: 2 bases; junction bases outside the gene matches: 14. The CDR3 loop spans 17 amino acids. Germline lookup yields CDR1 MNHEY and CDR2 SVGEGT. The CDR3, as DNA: TGTGCCAGCAGCCGAGTCTTACTAGCGGGTAGAACCTACGAGCAGTACTTC. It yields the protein CASSRVLLAGRTYEQYF.

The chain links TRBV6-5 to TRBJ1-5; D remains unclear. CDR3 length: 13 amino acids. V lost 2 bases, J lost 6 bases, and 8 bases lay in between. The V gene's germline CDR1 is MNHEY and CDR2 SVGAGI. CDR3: CASSYGFGQPQHF. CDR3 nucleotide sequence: TGTGCCAGCAGTTACGGCTTTGGTCAGCCCCAGCATTTT.

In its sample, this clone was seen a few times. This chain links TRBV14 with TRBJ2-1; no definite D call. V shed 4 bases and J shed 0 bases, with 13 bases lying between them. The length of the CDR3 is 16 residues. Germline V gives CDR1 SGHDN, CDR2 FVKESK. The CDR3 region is CASSRKIPLSYNEQFF. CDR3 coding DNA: TGTGCCAGCAGCCGTAAAATCCCTCTCTCCTACAATGAGCAGTTCTTC.

For the CDR3, the DNA is TGTGCCAGCAGCCAAGCTTCACAGTACGAGCAGTACTTC. Its protein is CASSQASQYEQYF. This chain connects TRBV4-2 to TRBJ2-7; D call uncertain. Trimming took off 1 base at V and 4 bases at J, with 8 bases between the two ends. Germline V CDR1 and CDR2: LGHNA, YNFKEQ. CDR3 size: 13 residues.

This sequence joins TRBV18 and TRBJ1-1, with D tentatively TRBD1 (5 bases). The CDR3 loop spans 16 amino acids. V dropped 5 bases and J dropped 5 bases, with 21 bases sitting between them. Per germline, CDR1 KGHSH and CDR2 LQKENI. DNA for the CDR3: TGTGCCAGCTCAAATGAGCCCCTTCAAAGGGGAACTGAAGCTTTCTTT. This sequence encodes CASSNEPLQRGTEAFF.